This T cell receptor beta chain is from a study of shared clonotypes between healthy human individuals. A remark on this clone: Its antigen is undetermined.

The CDR3 extends over 16 amino acids. From germline, CDR1 is LNHDA and CDR2 SQIVND (reference sequence). Trimming at V came to 7 bases and at J to 7 bases, leaving 13 bases not matched to a gene. Study-level results: Although depth was large, rarefaction showed that sequencing of the sorted subsets was incomplete.

Naive CD8 populations comprised CD45RO-negative cells positively selected for CCR7, excluding terminally differentiated effector memory CD45RA+ cells. Deep was the level used in running the assay. Clones were sequenced by immunoSEQ multiplex PCR, and TCRdb holds only the in-frame ones, with some missing. The data hold hundreds of thousands of clones, with roughly 95% observed a single time. This receptor was taken from a woman in her twenties or thirties in good health. The specimen sequenced was naive CD8+ T cells sorted from blood. The chain employs TRBV19 and TRBJ1-5; 10 positions match TRBD1. The CDR3 loop reads CASNNLDRGRWQPQHF. CDR3 in DNA: TGTGCCAGTAATAACCTCGACAGGGGGCGATGGCAGCCCCAGCATTTT. Using reference TRBV19 and TRBJ1-5 for the parts outside the CDR3, the full variable domain is DGGITQSPKYLFRKEGQNVTLSCEQNLNHDAMYWYRQDPGQGLRLIYYSQIVNDFQKGDIAEGYSVSREKKESFPLTVTSAQKNPTAFYLCASNNLDRGRWQPQHFGDGTRLSIL.